This T cell receptor beta chain was sequenced for a study of T cell responses to AZD1222 COVID-19 vaccine. Study information: Pooled in the analysis were second doses at about 4 or about 12 weeks.

Of note for this clone: Its antigen is as yet unknown.

Sequenced by immunoSEQ multiplex PCR; TCRdb stores in-frame clones only, minus some. Among 100,000 to 150,000 clones listed, around 90% were seen once. The CDR3 covers 14 residues. The ends were cut back, 3 bases at V and 2 bases at J, with 6 bases in the middle. In germline, CDR1 is SGHNT, CDR2 YYREEE (reference sequence). Study findings and constraints: Among AZD1222 vaccinees, only six were seropositive at baseline. Spike-specific TCR depth and breadth grew after two AZD1222 doses. The donor group comprised mostly white British people and more females; the analysis possibly underestimated clonal diversity.

This TCR was recovered from an adult in good health. This chain links TRBV5-4 with TRBJ2-6; D is unresolved. The sequenced sample was peripheral blood, obtained on day 0 of AZD1222 vaccination. The CDR3 region is CASSSATGANVLTF. The CDR3 DNA follows: TGTGCCAGCAGCTCAGCGACTGGGGCCAACGTCCTGACTTTC.